This T cell receptor (beta chain) was sequenced during a study of T-cell reconstitution after alpha-beta-depleted transplantation in children. Preparation of the TCRbeta library was carried out with unique molecular identifiers. TCRdb processed the PCR reads anew with MiXCR; each CDR3 protein has one entry. The table shows 500,000 to 600,000 distinct CDR3 sequences, with 18% occurring only once. V shed 7 bases and J shed 5 bases, with 15 bases lying between them. This CDR3 region has 14 residues. Germline loops: CDR1 SNHLY, CDR2 FYNNEI. The chain has TRBV2 and TRBJ2-1; tentatively, D is TRBD1 or TRBD2 (5 bases each). This TCR came from a human donor who donated a stem cell graft to a child with acute lymphoblastic leukemia. Sequenced material: PBMCs from the stem cell graft donor, taken from the stem cell graft. The CDR3 DNA sequence: TGTGCCAGCAAGGGAGACAGAACCCACAATGAGCAGTTCTTC. Translation: CASKGDRTHNEQFF.